Listed here are 21 T cell receptor beta chains from one sample, sequenced in a study of T cell repertoires in cytomegalovirus infection. These receptors are not linked to any known antigen. One entry per CDR3 protein, called by TCRdb with MiXCR from the reads. Among fewer than 200,000 distinct CDR3 sequences listed, 20% to 25% were seen once. The sample was CD8+ T cells from cultured PBMCs, taken from culture after CMV antigen stimulation. Receptors were obtained from a human donor in good health (CMV status not recorded). Some clones in this sample may be carry-over from other donors' samples.

This clonotype showed up just once. The V and J genes are TRBV19 and TRBJ2-7; 7 bases map to TRBD1. This CDR3 has 13 amino acids. V was pared by 7 bases and J by 3 bases, with 6 bases of the junction left unmatched. CDR1 LNHDA and CDR2 SQIVND come from the germline V gene (reference sequence). The CDR3 region has the DNA TGTGCCAGTACAAACAGGGGAATCTACGAGCAGTACTTC. Translation gives CASTNRGIYEQYF.

This clonotype was found a few times. The chain's CDR3 is CASSLVIRDRGSNNEQFF. CDR3 DNA: TGTGCCAGCAGCTTAGTCATCCGGGACAGGGGTTCAAACAATGAGCAGTTCTTC. This chain joins TRBV7-6 and TRBJ2-1; 10 nucleotides align to TRBD1. The CDR3 consists of 18 residues. The V segment lost 1 base and the J segment 5 bases; nucleotides outside the gene matches: 11. Germline CDR1 is SGHVS and CDR2 is FNYEAQ.

The rearrangement uses TRBV7-4 and TRBJ1-6, with D possibly being TRBD1 (5 bases). This CDR3 spans 12 amino acids. Looked up from germline, CDR1 is SGHVT and CDR2 is SQSDAQ. The ends were cut back, 5 bases at V and 11 bases at J, with 10 bases in the middle. CDR3 nucleotide sequence: TGTGCCAGCAGCCCCGCGGGGGCACCCCTCCACTTT. Amino acid sequence: CASSPAGAPLHF. The full variable domain, in which reference TRBV7-4 and TRBJ1-6 provide the parts outside the CDR3, is GAGVSQSPRYKVAKRGRDVALRCDSISGHVTLYWYRQTLGQGSEVLTYSQSDAQRDKSGRPSGRFSAERPERSVSTLKIQRTEQGDSAVYLCASSPAGAPLHFGNGTRLTVT.

This chain links TRBV4-1 with TRBJ1-1; perhaps TRBD1 as D (6 bases). V was cut by 2 bases and J by 1 base, with 14 bases left in between. The CDR3 length is 16 residues. Germline CDR1 reads MGHRA; CDR2 reads YSYEKL. The CDR3 sequence is CASSQQPGHPNTEAFF. Here the CDR3 DNA reads TGCGCCAGCAGCCAACAACCGGGACACCCGAACACTGAAGCTTTCTTT.

In this sample, this clonotype turned up once. The chain recombines TRBV7-2 with TRBJ2-2; 11 bases are shared with TRBD2. In germline, CDR1 is SGHTA, CDR2 FQGNSA. The CDR3 consists of 16 residues. V gave up 5 bases and J gave up 4 bases; unmatched junction bases: 6. Here the CDR3 DNA reads TGTGCCAGCAGCCTAAACGGACTAGCGGGCACCGGGGAGCTGTTTTTT. Translation gives CASSLNGLAGTGELFF.

V usage is TRBV28 and J usage is TRBJ2-1; 7 bases are shared with TRBD2. The CDR3 contains 14 residues. The V gene end was trimmed by 10 bases and the J gene end by 4 bases; junction bases not matched to a gene: 10. CDR1 and CDR2 from the germline V gene are MDHEN and SYDVKM. The CDR3 nucleotides are TGTGCCACGGGAGGCAGCGTCGTGTACAATGAGCAGTTCTTC. The encoded protein is CATGGSVVYNEQFF. Together with reference TRBV28 and TRBJ2-1, the CDR3 gives the full variable domain: DVKVTQSSRYLVKRTGEKVFLECVQDMDHENMFWYRQDPGLGLRLIYFSYDVKMKEKGDIPEGYSVSREKKERFSLILESASTNQTSMYLCATGGSVVYNEQFFGPGTRLTVL.

CDR3: CASTGATYKGGNEQFF. The CDR3 DNA follows: TGTGCCAGCACTGGGGCCACCTACAAAGGAGGAAATGAGCAGTTCTTC. The chain combines TRBV7-8 with TRBJ2-1; D may match TRBD1 or TRBD2 (5 bases each). Trimming stripped 7 bases from V and 7 bases from J, with 23 bases between. Germline-derived CDR1 and CDR2 are SGHVS and FQNEAQ. The CDR3 has 16 residues.

This clonotype has only a few counts. The rearrangement uses TRBV11-2 and TRBJ1-2; D possibly corresponds to TRBD1 (5 bases). Germline V gene data show CDR1 as SGHAT and CDR2 as FQNNGV. The length of the CDR3 is 15 residues. The ends were cut back, 1 base at V and 10 bases at J, with 19 bases in the middle. DNA of the CDR3: TGTGCCAGCAGCTTAGTAACTGAGTCCGGAGGGGACTACACCTTC. It is translated as CASSLVTESGGDYTF. The whole variable domain, remainder taken from reference TRBV11-2 and TRBJ1-2, is EAGVAQSPRYKIIEKRQSVAFWCNPISGHATLYWYQQILGQGPKLLIQFQNNGVVDDSQLPKDRFSAERLKGVDSTLKIQPAKLEDSAVYLCASSLVTESGGDYTFGSGTRLTVV.

The J gene is TRBJ2-3, the V gene TRBV11-2; D is unclear. Trimming left V 3 bases short and J 0 bases short, with 4 bases between. Germline lookup yields CDR1 SGHAT and CDR2 FQNNGV. The CDR3 covers 13 residues. The CDR3 DNA is TGTGCCAGCAGCTTTTATAGCACAGATACGCAGTATTTT. Translating gives CASSFYSTDTQYF.

V is TRBV6-6 and J is TRBJ2-1; TRBD2 agrees at 9 bases. V was clipped by 5 bases and J by 7 bases; unmatched bases: 6. The CDR3 runs to 14 residues. CDR1 MNHNY and CDR2 SVGAGI come from the germline V gene (reference sequence). The CDR3 region is CASSGLAGSNEQFF. CDR3 DNA sequence: TGTGCCAGCAGTGGGCTAGCGGGGAGTAATGAGCAGTTCTTC.

The rearrangement links TRBV7-3 to TRBJ1-1; D gene uncertain. The CDR3 is 14 residues long. V lost 2 bases and J lost 1, with 8 bases in between. Germline CDR1 is SGHTA and CDR2 is FQGTGA. CDR3 bases: TGTGCCAGCAGCTTAGCCGCCTCGAACACTGAAGCTTTCTTT. As protein: CASSLAASNTEAFF.

The chain couples TRBV30 to TRBJ1-2, with D unclear. The V gene's germline CDR1 is GTSNPN and CDR2 SVGIG (reference sequence). The V gene lost 0 bases and the J gene lost 0 bases, with 8 bases spanning the gap. The CDR3 is 14 amino acids. CDR3 amino acids: CAWSVGVTNYGYTF. CDR3 bases: TGTGCCTGGAGTGTCGGGGTGACTAACTATGGCTACACCTTC. The full variable domain, rest sourced from reference TRBV30 and TRBJ1-2, is SQTIHQWPATLVQPVGSPLSLECTVEGTSNPNLYWYRQAAGRGLQLLFYSVGIGQISSEVPQNLSASRPQDRQFILSSKKLLLSDSGFYLCAWSVGVTNYGYTFGSGTRLTVV.

This chain links TRBV11-3 with TRBJ2-2; 9 positions match TRBD1. Germline CDR1 and CDR2: SGHNT and YENEEA. The CDR3 sequence is 15 residues long. Unmatched junction bases numbered 7, after V lost 5 bases and J lost 6 bases. In nucleotides, the CDR3 is TGTGCCAGCAGCCTAGGGGACAGGGCGGCCGGGGAGCTGTTTTTT. This translates into CASSLGDRAAGELFF.

The chain couples TRBV4-1 to TRBJ1-5; D is uncertain. This CDR3 is built from 14 residues. Germline V gene sequence: CDR1 MGHRA, CDR2 YSYEKL. The ends were cut back, 1 base at V and 2 bases at J, with 6 bases in the middle. Here the CDR3 DNA reads TGCGCCAGCAGCCAAGTGGAGGGCAATCAGCCCCAGCATTTT. Amino acids: CASSQVEGNQPQHF.

This clonotype appeared a few times. This chain connects TRBV10-3 to TRBJ1-5; D is uncertain. The CDR3 consists of 17 residues. Trimming left V 0 bases short and J 6 bases short, with 18 bases between. The germline V gene has CDR1 ENHRY and CDR2 SYGVKD. CDR3 coding DNA: TGTGCCATCAGTGAGTCCTCAGGAGGGAAAGTCGGTCAGCCCCAGCATTTT. Translating it yields CAISESSGGKVGQPQHF.

This chain joins TRBV7-3 and TRBJ2-3; possibly TRBD1 or TRBD2 for D (5 bases each). CDR1 is SGHTA, CDR2 FQGTGA, per germline. V lost 5 bases to trimming and J lost 4 bases, with 19 bases between them. The CDR3 totals 16 residues. Here the CDR3 reads CASSPSGTFISDTQYF. In DNA, the CDR3 is TGTGCCAGCAGCCCTTCCGGGACCTTCATATCAGATACGCAGTATTTT.

There are a few counts of this clonotype. V usage is TRBV7-2 and J usage is TRBJ1-5; unclear D gene. The CDR3 contains 16 residues. CDR1 is SGHTA, CDR2 FQGNSA, per germline. V lost 5 bases, J lost 6 bases, and 20 bases lay in between. The CDR3: CASSPEEILGGQPQHF. The CDR3 DNA follows: TGTGCCAGCAGCCCGGAGGAGATCCTAGGAGGTCAGCCCCAGCATTTT.

This clonotype was detected a few times. The rearrangement links TRBV7-2 to TRBJ2-7; D not certain. The germline V gene has CDR1 SGHTA and CDR2 FQGNSA. Trimming removed 5 bases at V and 2 bases at J, with 19 bases between. The CDR3 is 16 residues long. CDR3 in amino acids: CASSPRSGVAAYEQYF. The DNA for the CDR3 is TGTGCCAGCAGCCCCCGGTCAGGTGTGGCCGCCTACGAGCAGTACTTC. The full variable domain, with the rest looked up from reference TRBV7-2 and TRBJ2-7, is GAGVSQSPSNKVTEKGKDVELRCDPISGHTALYWYRQSLGQGLEFLIYFQGNSAPDKSGLPSDRFSAERTGGSVSTLTIQRTQQEDSAVYLCASSPRSGVAAYEQYFGPGTRLTVT.

The sample holds a few counts of this clonotype. The chain couples TRBV7-6 to TRBJ1-1; possible D gene TRBD1, 5 bases. V lost 5 bases to trimming and J lost 6 bases, with 13 bases between them. The CDR3 sequence is 13 residues long. CDR1 is SGHVS and CDR2 is FNYEAQ in the germline V gene. The CDR3 is CASSPGRGAEAFF. DNA of the CDR3: TGTGCCAGCAGCCCCGGGAGGGGTGCTGAAGCTTTCTTT.

This clonotype was found a few times. This CDR3 reads CASSFVELSTDTQYF. The CDR3 region has the DNA TGTGCCAGCAGCTTCGTAGAACTAAGCACAGATACGCAGTATTTT. The chain is built from TRBV7-2 and TRBJ2-3, with D uncertain. Germline values: CDR1 SGHTA, CDR2 FQGNSA. There are 15 residues in the CDR3. V was clipped by 3 bases and J by 0 bases, with 10 bases between them.

Only a few counts were recorded for this clonotype. The rearrangement joins TRBV7-6 to TRBJ1-4; weak D call: TRBD1 (6 bases). Trimming removed 2 bases at V and 8 bases at J, with 15 bases between. Germline V gene data show CDR1 as SGHVS and CDR2 as FNYEAQ. The CDR3 sequence is 15 residues long. In DNA form, the CDR3 reads TGTGCCAGCAGCTTATCTAGCGAGGGGGACGAAAAACTGTTTTTT. Protein: CASSLSSEGDEKLFF.